Listed below are T cell receptor beta chains from one sample, sequenced in a study of CD8 T cells in ankylosing spondylitis. TCRdb reprocessed the 5' RACE reads with MiXCR, giving one entry per CDR3 protein. The sample has 200,000 or so distinct CDR3 sequences; roughly 24% are singletons. Source material: blood, either unsorted or a sorted T cell fraction (not recorded which). Source of these receptors: a male donor with ankylosing spondylitis or in good health (not recorded which). Each CDR3 is given with its conserved first and last residue. A D gene is named only where the DNA matches it firmly. Size is stated for part of the rows, as once, few or many counts, or as a class when the clone is expanded.

v_call: TRBV10-3; d_call: -; clone_size: -; j_call: TRBJ1-5; cdr3_nt: TGTGCCATCAGTGACAGTCTTAGCAATCAGCCCCAGCATTTT; cdr3_aa: CAISDSLSNQPQHF
v_call: TRBV25-1; d_call: -; clone_size: -; j_call: TRBJ2-1; cdr3_nt: TGTGCCAGGACGGTATGCAAGGGGCTAATTCACAATGAGCAGTTCTTC; cdr3_aa: CARTVCKGLIHNEQFF
v_call: TRBV27; d_call: TRBD2; clone_size: -; j_call: TRBJ2-5; cdr3_nt: TGTGCCAGCAGTTCCTCCTGGGTAGCGGGATGGCGAGAGACCCAGTACTTC; cdr3_aa: CASSSSWVAGWRETQYF
v_call: TRBV20-1; d_call: -; clone_size: -; j_call: TRBJ2-5; cdr3_nt: TGCAGTGCCTGGGTGGCAGGGTCAGAAGAGACCCAGTACTTC; cdr3_aa: CSAWVAGSEETQYF
v_call: TRBV28; d_call: -; clone_size: many; j_call: TRBJ2-5; cdr3_nt: TGTGCCAGTGTGCCGGCGGGAAAGCAAGAGACCCAGTACTTC; cdr3_aa: CASVPAGKQETQYF
v_call: TRBV20-1; d_call: -; clone_size: -; j_call: TRBJ2-4; cdr3_nt: TGCAGTGCTAGAGATGGAATAGCGCAAGCCAAAAACATTCAGTACTTC; cdr3_aa: CSARDGIAQAKNIQYF
v_call: TRBV4-1; d_call: -; clone_size: -; j_call: TRBJ1-2; cdr3_nt: TGCGCCAGCAGCCAAGAGGGCGGGACGATCTATGGCTACACCTTC; cdr3_aa: CASSQEGGTIYGYTF
v_call: TRBV20-1; d_call: TRBD2; clone_size: many; j_call: TRBJ2-3; cdr3_nt: TGCAGTGCTAGAGTACTAGCGGGGTCTGATACGCAGTATTTT; cdr3_aa: CSARVLAGSDTQYF
v_call: TRBV6-1; d_call: TRBD1; clone_size: few; j_call: TRBJ1-1; cdr3_nt: TGTGCCAGCAGTGTAGGGGGCGCGAAGACTGAAGCTTTCTTT; cdr3_aa: CASSVGGAKTEAFF
v_call: TRBV20-1; d_call: -; clone_size: -; j_call: TRBJ2-2; cdr3_nt: TGCAGTGCTAGTTCTATGCACAGAACCAACACCGGGGAGCTGTTTTTT; cdr3_aa: CSASSMHRTNTGELFF
v_call: TRBV29-1; d_call: -; clone_size: many; j_call: TRBJ2-1; cdr3_nt: TGCAGCGTTGCGACGGGGAATGAGCAGTTCTTC; cdr3_aa: CSVATGNEQFF
v_call: TRBV20-1; d_call: TRBD2; clone_size: -; j_call: TRBJ2-7; cdr3_nt: TGCAGTGCCAAGAGTGCGGGAGTCAACGAGCAGTACTTC; cdr3_aa: CSAKSAGVNEQYF
v_call: TRBV20-1; d_call: TRBD1; clone_size: -; j_call: TRBJ2-7; cdr3_nt: TGCAGTGCTGGAGACGGGACAGGGGTAAGCGAGCAGTACTTC; cdr3_aa: CSAGDGTGVSEQYF
v_call: TRBV20-1; d_call: -; clone_size: -; j_call: TRBJ2-1; cdr3_nt: TGCAGTGCTCGCAAGGCCTCTGACGGATGGCAGTTCTTC; cdr3_aa: CSARKASDGWQFF
v_call: TRBV20-1; d_call: TRBD1; clone_size: few; j_call: TRBJ2-7; cdr3_nt: TGCAGTGCTCAGGGGGCGCCTTACGAGCAGTACTTC; cdr3_aa: CSAQGAPYEQYF
v_call: TRBV18; d_call: -; clone_size: -; j_call: TRBJ2-5; cdr3_nt: TGTGCCAGCTCGACGGGACTCTCCCAAGAGACCCAGTACTTC; cdr3_aa: CASSTGLSQETQYF
v_call: TRBV10-3; d_call: -; clone_size: many; j_call: TRBJ2-5; cdr3_nt: TGTGCCATCAGTGAGTCAACAGGCCGAGGGACCCAGTACTTC; cdr3_aa: CAISESTGRGTQYF
v_call: TRBV5-6; d_call: -; clone_size: -; j_call: TRBJ1-5; cdr3_nt: TGTGCCAGCAGCTTGCCGGACAGTGGGGGGCTCAGGTATAGCAATCAGCCCCAGCATTTT; cdr3_aa: CASSLPDSGGLRYSNQPQHF
v_call: TRBV19; d_call: -; clone_size: -; j_call: TRBJ2-7; cdr3_nt: TGTGCCAGTAGCCGGGACTTATCCTACGGGCAGTACTTC; cdr3_aa: CASSRDLSYGQYF
v_call: TRBV5-1; d_call: -; clone_size: -; j_call: TRBJ1-5; cdr3_nt: TGCGCCAGCAGCTTGGAGGGGTTGGGTCAGCCCCAGCATTTT; cdr3_aa: CASSLEGLGQPQHF
v_call: TRBV27; d_call: -; clone_size: many; j_call: TRBJ2-5; cdr3_nt: TGTGCCAGCAGTTTAAAAAGTAGAACAAATTACCAAGAGACCCAGTACTTC; cdr3_aa: CASSLKSRTNYQETQYF
v_call: TRBV29-1; d_call: TRBD2; clone_size: many; j_call: TRBJ2-1; cdr3_nt: TGCAGCGTAGGGACTAGCGGGTACAATGAGCAGTTCTTC; cdr3_aa: CSVGTSGYNEQFF
v_call: TRBV5-1; d_call: TRBD1; clone_size: many; j_call: TRBJ1-6; cdr3_nt: TGCGCCAGCAGCTTGGAGGACAGGGGATCACCCCTCCACTTT; cdr3_aa: CASSLEDRGSPLHF
v_call: TRBV5-5; d_call: TRBD2; clone_size: many; j_call: TRBJ2-1; cdr3_nt: TGTGCCAGCAGCTTGGTAGGGACTAGCGCGTACAATGAGCAGTTCTTC; cdr3_aa: CASSLVGTSAYNEQFF
v_call: TRBV20-1; d_call: -; clone_size: many; j_call: TRBJ2-4; cdr3_nt: TGCAGTGCTAGTCATGTTTGGCAGGGCTTTGCCAAAAACATTCAGTACTTC; cdr3_aa: CSASHVWQGFAKNIQYF
v_call: TRBV5-1; d_call: -; clone_size: many; j_call: TRBJ2-1; cdr3_nt: TGCGCCAGCAGCTTAACAGGGTCCCCAAGATCAGAGCAGTTCTTC; cdr3_aa: CASSLTGSPRSEQFF
v_call: TRBV20-1; d_call: -; clone_size: -; j_call: TRBJ2-7; cdr3_nt: TGCAGTGTCAAGAGGGGCGGTTCCTACGAGCAGTACTTC; cdr3_aa: CSVKRGGSYEQYF
v_call: TRBV10-3; d_call: -; clone_size: many; j_call: TRBJ2-3; cdr3_nt: TGTGCCATCAGTCCCGGGACTAGCACAGATACGCAGTATTTT; cdr3_aa: CAISPGTSTDTQYF
v_call: TRBV12-3/TRBV12-4; d_call: -; clone_size: many; j_call: TRBJ1-3; cdr3_nt: TGTGCCAGCAGTTTACGGCTCTCTGGAAACACCATATATTTT; cdr3_aa: CASSLRLSGNTIYF
v_call: TRBV12-3/TRBV12-4; d_call: TRBD1; clone_size: many; j_call: TRBJ2-7; cdr3_nt: TGTGCCAGCGGACAGGCCTACGAGCAGTACTTC; cdr3_aa: CASGQAYEQYF
v_call: TRBV7-3; d_call: TRBD2; clone_size: many; j_call: TRBJ2-3; cdr3_nt: TGTGCCAGCAGCAAAAGGGGCGGGAGAGGGGATACGCAGTATTTT; cdr3_aa: CASSKRGGRGDTQYF
v_call: TRBV7-7; d_call: TRBD1; clone_size: few; j_call: TRBJ2-1; cdr3_nt: TGTGCTAGCAGCTTCGGACAGGACAATGAGCAGTTCTTC; cdr3_aa: CASSFGQDNEQFF
v_call: TRBV6-1; d_call: -; clone_size: few; j_call: TRBJ2-5; cdr3_nt: TGTGCCAGCAGGCTTAACAGGCGGAGGGAGACCCAGTATTTC; cdr3_aa: CASRLNRRRETQYF
v_call: TRBV11-3; d_call: -; clone_size: many; j_call: TRBJ2-3; cdr3_nt: TGTGCCAGCAGCTTGGCGTCTACCACTAGCACAGATACGCAGTATTTT; cdr3_aa: CASSLASTTSTDTQYF
v_call: TRBV20-1; d_call: -; clone_size: once; j_call: TRBJ2-2; cdr3_nt: TGCAGTGCTAGAGCAGGGGGGTCGACCGGGGAGCTGTTTTTT; cdr3_aa: CSARAGGSTGELFF
v_call: TRBV10-3; d_call: TRBD1; clone_size: once; j_call: TRBJ2-3; cdr3_nt: TGTGCCATCAGTGACACAGGGGTATCAGATACGCAGTATTTT; cdr3_aa: CAISDTGVSDTQYF
v_call: TRBV10-3; d_call: TRBD2; clone_size: many; j_call: TRBJ2-1; cdr3_nt: TGTGCCATCAGAGAGACTAGCGCCTCCTACAATGAGCAGTTCTTC; cdr3_aa: CAIRETSASYNEQFF
v_call: TRBV7-2; d_call: TRBD2; clone_size: many; j_call: TRBJ2-5; cdr3_nt: TGTGCCAGCAGTCCGGGACTAGCGGGACTGGAGACCCAGTACTTC; cdr3_aa: CASSPGLAGLETQYF
v_call: TRBV12-5; d_call: TRBD2; clone_size: many; j_call: TRBJ2-3; cdr3_nt: TGTGCTAGTGGGCTACCCGGACTAGCGGGAGGGCCAATAGATACGCAGTATTTT; cdr3_aa: CASGLPGLAGGPIDTQYF
v_call: TRBV10-3; d_call: -; clone_size: many; j_call: TRBJ2-7; cdr3_nt: TGTGCCATCAGTGAGTTAAGATTTGCAGAGTACGAGCAGTACTTC; cdr3_aa: CAISELRFAEYEQYF
v_call: TRBV20-1; d_call: -; clone_size: -; j_call: TRBJ1-1; cdr3_nt: TGCAGTGCCCTTACGGGGGACACTGAAGCTTTCTTT; cdr3_aa: CSALTGDTEAFF
v_call: TRBV20-1; d_call: -; clone_size: few; j_call: TRBJ2-7; cdr3_nt: TGCAGTGCTAGAGTGCCGGCACAGGACGAGCAGTACTTC; cdr3_aa: CSARVPAQDEQYF
v_call: TRBV20-1; d_call: -; clone_size: -; j_call: TRBJ2-2; cdr3_nt: TGCAGTGCTAGAGGGGGCCAGGGGGGCACCGGGGAGCTGTTTTTT; cdr3_aa: CSARGGQGGTGELFF
v_call: TRBV20-1; d_call: TRBD2; clone_size: -; j_call: TRBJ2-5; cdr3_nt: TGCAGTGCTAGATCGCCCCCTAGCGGGACGGAGACCCAGTACTTC; cdr3_aa: CSARSPPSGTETQYF
v_call: TRBV7-2; d_call: -; clone_size: many; j_call: TRBJ1-3; cdr3_nt: TGTGCCAGCAGCTTAGGCTCGGGGACTGGAAACACCATATATTTT; cdr3_aa: CASSLGSGTGNTIYF
v_call: TRBV20-1; d_call: -; clone_size: many; j_call: TRBJ2-3; cdr3_nt: TGCAGTGCCGCGGCCGCAGATACGCAGTATTTT; cdr3_aa: CSAAAADTQYF
v_call: TRBV5-1; d_call: TRBD2; clone_size: many; j_call: TRBJ2-1; cdr3_nt: TGCGCCAGCACATCCCCCCTACTAGCGGGAGCGGTAGGCTCCTACAATGAGCAGTTCTTC; cdr3_aa: CASTSPLLAGAVGSYNEQFF
v_call: TRBV7-9; d_call: -; clone_size: many; j_call: TRBJ2-5; cdr3_nt: TGTGCCAGCAGCTTAGGTACAACCAAAGAGACCCAGTACTTC; cdr3_aa: CASSLGTTKETQYF
v_call: TRBV6-5; d_call: TRBD1; clone_size: few; j_call: TRBJ2-7; cdr3_nt: TGTGCCAGCAGTTACGGGACAGGGACTTACGAGCAGTACTTC; cdr3_aa: CASSYGTGTYEQYF
v_call: TRBV7-2; d_call: -; clone_size: -; j_call: TRBJ2-3; cdr3_nt: TGTGCCAGCAGCCCGTACCACACAGATACGCAGTATTTT; cdr3_aa: CASSPYHTDTQYF
v_call: TRBV7-2; d_call: TRBD2; clone_size: -; j_call: TRBJ2-7; cdr3_nt: TGTGCCAGCAGCCCCCGGGGACTAGCGGGAGGTGGCGACGAGCAGTACTTC; cdr3_aa: CASSPRGLAGGGDEQYF
v_call: TRBV20-1; d_call: -; clone_size: many; j_call: TRBJ2-1; cdr3_nt: TGCAGTGCTAGAGTGGCCACGGAGCAGTTCTTC; cdr3_aa: CSARVATEQFF
v_call: TRBV5-1; d_call: TRBD1; clone_size: many; j_call: TRBJ2-7; cdr3_nt: TGCGCCAGCAGCTTGGGACAGGGTTTGGGTACTCCTCGAGGCTACGAGCAGTACTTC; cdr3_aa: CASSLGQGLGTPRGYEQYF
v_call: TRBV5-1; d_call: -; clone_size: many; j_call: TRBJ2-1; cdr3_nt: TGCGCCAGCAGCTTTCCCCCGACAGGCGGGGTAGCGTTCAATGAGCAGTTCTTC; cdr3_aa: CASSFPPTGGVAFNEQFF
v_call: TRBV20-1; d_call: TRBD1; clone_size: many; j_call: TRBJ2-2; cdr3_nt: TGCAGTGCTACTAACAGGGGGAGCTCCGGGGAGCTGTTTTTT; cdr3_aa: CSATNRGSSGELFF